This is a list of T cell receptor beta chains from one sample in a study of blood T cell repertoires in COVID-19. Libraries were prepared by immunoSEQ multiplex PCR; TCRdb keeps only in-frame clonotypes and omits some of them. The sample has roughly 220,000 clones, approximately 90% seen once; the top ten hold approximately 3.8%. Sequenced input: PBMCs or T cells enriched from blood (not recorded which). Receptors were obtained from a young woman in a cohort exposed to, infected with or recovered from COVID-19 (not recorded which). CDR3s include the opening cysteine and the closing phenylalanine or tryptophan. The D gene is left open where the match is weak. Where a row states a size, it is once, few, many or the class of an expanded clone; other rows omit it.

d_call	clone_size	v_call	cdr3_length	j_call	cdr3_nt	cdr3_aa
-	-	TRBV6-5	15	TRBJ2-2	TGTGCCAGCAGTTATCGACAAGCGAACACCGGGGAGCTGTTTTTT	CASSYRQANTGELFF
-	few	TRBV5-4	16	TRBJ1-3	TGTGCCAGCAGCTTGGACGTTGCGGGCGCCGGAAACACCATATATTTT	CASSLDVAGAGNTIYF
TRBD1	-	TRBV5-4	16	TRBJ1-2	TGTGCCAGCAGCTTGGCCATCGGGACAGCTAACTATGGCTACACCTTC	CASSLAIGTANYGYTF
-	-	TRBV5-8	14	TRBJ1-2	TGTGCCAGCAGCCACCACATCCCTAACTATGGCTACACCTTC	CASSHHIPNYGYTF
TRBD2	-	TRBV30	13	TRBJ2-1	TGTGCCTGGAGCGGACTAGCGGGCACGGAAAGCCTCTTC	CAWSGLAGTESLF
-	once	TRBV10-3	13	TRBJ2-7	TGTGCCACGAAGGTCAGGGCTTTAGGCGAGCAGTACTTC	CATKVRALGEQYF
-	-	TRBV24-1	16	TRBJ2-3	TGTGCCACCAGTGATTCCTCCAGGGCCTCCACAGATACGCAGTATTTT	CATSDSSRASTDTQYF
-	-	TRBV10-3	13	TRBJ2-1	TGTGCCACCACGGAGGGGTCCTACAATGAGCAGTTCTTC	CATTEGSYNEQFF
TRBD1	medium-sized	TRBV19	14	TRBJ1-2	TGTGCCAGTAGGGACAGGGAGGAGCACTATGGCTACACCTTC	CASRDREEHYGYTF
-	-	TRBV5-1	11	TRBJ1-1	TGCGCCAGCAGGAGCGGCACTGAAGCTTTCTTT	CASRSGTEAFF
-	-	TRBV28	12	TRBJ2-7	TGTGCCAGCAGTGAGTTCCTTTACGAGCAGTACTTC	CASSEFLYEQYF
-	-	TRBV30	17	TRBJ1-5	TGTGCCTGGAGAGGAGGGCCTATTCCCGGGGGCAATCAGCCCCAGCATTTT	CAWRGGPIPGGNQPQHF
-	-	TRBV19	13	TRBJ2-5	TGTGCCAGTAGTTCGGGACAACAAGAGACCCAGTACTTC	CASSSGQQETQYF
TRBD1	-	TRBV5-8	15	TRBJ1-6	TGTGCCAGCAGCTTCGACAGGGCAGATAATTCACCCCTCCACTTT	CASSFDRADNSPLHF
-	-	TRBV3-1/TRBV3-2	16	TRBJ1-3	TGTGCCAGCAGCTACTATATTGCCTACTCTGGAAACACCATATATTTT	CASSYYIAYSGNTIYF
-	-	TRBV29-1	17	TRBJ2-7	TGCAGCGTAGTCCCCGTCGGCGCGTTGGGCAGGGTAGAGGAGCAGTACTTC	CSVVPVGALGRVEEQYF
TRBD1	-	TRBV29-1	15	TRBJ1-2	TGCAGCGTGGCCCCTAGGATCGAGACAGGGAATGGCTACACCTTC	CSVAPRIETGNGYTF
-	-	TRBV5-1	14	TRBJ2-3	TGCGCCAGCAGCTTGGAGGGGATTACAGATACGCAGTATTTT	CASSLEGITDTQYF
-	-	TRBV14	14	TRBJ2-7	TGTGCCAGCAGCCGGTCAACATTGGTGGACGAGCAGTACTTC	CASSRSTLVDEQYF
-	-	TRBV4-2	13	TRBJ1-6	TGTGCCAGCAGCCTCGGGGGGGATTCACCCCTCCACTTT	CASSLGGDSPLHF
-	-	TRBV7-9	13	TRBJ2-5	TGTGCCAGCAGATCCCCCGGGGAAGAGACCCAGTACTTC	CASRSPGEETQYF
-	once	TRBV3-1/TRBV3-2	13	TRBJ1-1	TGTGCCAGCAGCCAAGAGGCTGGGAGCGGCGCTTTCTTT	CASSQEAGSGAFF
TRBD1	-	TRBV6-6	20	TRBJ1-1	TGTGCCAGCAGTCCACCCCGGACGTGGGACAGGGGCCTGCCGAACACTGAAGCTTTCTTT	CASSPPRTWDRGLPNTEAFF
TRBD1	-	TRBV6-5	15	TRBJ1-1	TGTGCCAGCAGTTACTCGACAGGGGCGAACACTGAAGCTTTCTTT	CASSYSTGANTEAFF
-	-	TRBV4-1	16	TRBJ2-1	TGCGCCAGCAGCCAAGATAGCCTAGCCTCCTACAATGAGCAGTTCTTC	CASSQDSLASYNEQFF
TRBD1	-	TRBV28	16	TRBJ1-1	TGTGCCAGCAGTTCAGGGGGCGCCGGTTCGATAACTGAAGCTTTCTTT	CASSSGGAGSITEAFF
TRBD1	-	TRBV28	15	TRBJ1-4	TGTGCCAGCAGTTCAGGGGGCGCGTCTAATGAAAAACTGTTTTTT	CASSSGGASNEKLFF
TRBD1	-	TRBV24-1	13	TRBJ1-1	TGTGCCACCAGCGGGACAGGGGAGACTGAAGCTTTCTTT	CATSGTGETEAFF
TRBD1	-	TRBV24-1	15	TRBJ1-1	TGTGCCACCAGTGACCCTCGACAGGGTAACACTGAAGCTTTCTTT	CATSDPRQGNTEAFF
-	-	TRBV30	14	TRBJ2-7	TGTGCCTGGAGGAGGACAGCCCTCTCCTACGAGCAGTACTTC	CAWRRTALSYEQYF
-	-	TRBV9	14	TRBJ1-2	TGTGCCAGCAGCCCCGGTCCAGGGCTTTATGGCTACACCTTC	CASSPGPGLYGYTF
TRBD1	-	TRBV6-1	12	TRBJ2-7	TGTGCCAGCAGTGAAAATCACCTAGGGACAGGCTTC	CASSENHLGTGF
-	-	TRBV2	12	TRBJ1-5	TGTGCCAGCAGATCGGGGAATCAGCCCCAGCATTTT	CASRSGNQPQHF
-	-	TRBV2	12	TRBJ2-5	TGTGCCAGCAGTAGGGACTTGGTGCCCCAGTACTTC	CASSRDLVPQYF
-	-	TRBV6-6	16	TRBJ1-1	TGTGCCAGCAGTTATTCCGGGGGAGGGATGAACACTGAAGCTTTCTTT	CASSYSGGGMNTEAFF
-	once	TRBV2	13	TRBJ2-5	TGTGCCAGCAGGGGGCAGGCTCAAGAGACCCAGTACTTC	CASRGQAQETQYF
-	-	TRBV30	15	TRBJ1-5	TGTGCCTGGGCCTCCCCGGGAGGAAGCAATCAGCCCCAGCATTTT	CAWASPGGSNQPQHF
TRBD2	-	TRBV2	15	TRBJ2-1	TGTGCCAGCAGACCGGGACTAGCGGACTACAATGAGCAGTTCTTC	CASRPGLADYNEQFF
TRBD2	few	TRBV9	14	TRBJ2-7	TGTGCCAGCAGCGTAGCGGGGGGGCCTCAGTGGCGGTACTTC	CASSVAGGPQWRYF
TRBD2	once	TRBV4-2	17	TRBJ2-2	TGTGCCAGCAGCCAAAGGGGGAGGACTAGCGGGACCGGGGAGCTGTTTTTT	CASSQRGRTSGTGELFF
-	-	TRBV4-1	15	TRBJ1-2	TGCGCCAGCAGCCACCCTGCCTCGGGAAACTATGGCTACACCTTC	CASSHPASGNYGYTF
TRBD1	few	TRBV19	18	TRBJ2-6	TGTGCCAGCCAGCCACCGGGACAGATTCCCTCTGGGGCCAACGTCCTGACTTTC	CASQPPGQIPSGANVLTF